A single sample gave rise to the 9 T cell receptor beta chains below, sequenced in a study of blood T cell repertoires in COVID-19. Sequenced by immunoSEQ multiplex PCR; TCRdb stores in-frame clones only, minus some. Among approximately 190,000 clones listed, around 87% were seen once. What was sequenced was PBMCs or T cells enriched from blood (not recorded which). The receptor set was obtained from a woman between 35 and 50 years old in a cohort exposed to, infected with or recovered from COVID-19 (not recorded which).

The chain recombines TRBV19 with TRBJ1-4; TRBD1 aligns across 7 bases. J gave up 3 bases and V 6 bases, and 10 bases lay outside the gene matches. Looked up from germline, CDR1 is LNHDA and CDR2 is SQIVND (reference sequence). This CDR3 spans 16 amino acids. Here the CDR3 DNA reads TGTGCCAGTAGGATAACCAGGGGGATGGCTAATGAAAAACTGTTTTTT. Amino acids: CASRITRGMANEKLFF.

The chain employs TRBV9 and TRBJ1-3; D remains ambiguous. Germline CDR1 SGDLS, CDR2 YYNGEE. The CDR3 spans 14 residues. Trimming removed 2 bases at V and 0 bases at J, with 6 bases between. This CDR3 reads CASSVSGSGNTIYF. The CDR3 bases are TGTGCCAGCAGCGTCTCGGGCTCTGGAAACACCATATATTTT.

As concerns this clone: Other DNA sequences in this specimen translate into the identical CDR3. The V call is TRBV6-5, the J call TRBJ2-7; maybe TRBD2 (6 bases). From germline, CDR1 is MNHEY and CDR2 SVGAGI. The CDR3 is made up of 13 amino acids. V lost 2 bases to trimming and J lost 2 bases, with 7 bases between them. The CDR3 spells CASSYRGAYEQYF. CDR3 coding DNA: TGTGCCAGCAGTTACCGCGGGGCCTACGAGCAGTACTTC.

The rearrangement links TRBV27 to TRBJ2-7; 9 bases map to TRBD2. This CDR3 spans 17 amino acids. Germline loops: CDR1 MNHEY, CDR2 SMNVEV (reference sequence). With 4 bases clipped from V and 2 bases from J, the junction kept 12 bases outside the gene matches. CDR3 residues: CASSSTRAGGATYEQYF. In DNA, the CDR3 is TGTGCCAGCAGTTCCACAAGAGCGGGGGGCGCAACCTACGAGCAGTACTTC.

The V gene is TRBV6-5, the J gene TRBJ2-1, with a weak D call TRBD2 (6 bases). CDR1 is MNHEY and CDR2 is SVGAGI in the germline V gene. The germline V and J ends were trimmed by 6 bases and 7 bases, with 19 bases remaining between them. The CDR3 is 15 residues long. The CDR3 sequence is CASSRTREIGNEQFF. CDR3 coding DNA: TGTGCCAGCAGCCGGACTCGGGAGATAGGAAATGAGCAGTTCTTC.

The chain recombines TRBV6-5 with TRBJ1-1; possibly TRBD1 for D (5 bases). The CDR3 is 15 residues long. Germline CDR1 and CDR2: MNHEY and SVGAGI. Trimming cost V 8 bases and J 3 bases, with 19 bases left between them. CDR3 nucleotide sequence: TGTGCCAGCGCAAAGGACGGGGGAGTCGACACTGAAGCTTTCTTT. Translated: CASAKDGGVDTEAFF.

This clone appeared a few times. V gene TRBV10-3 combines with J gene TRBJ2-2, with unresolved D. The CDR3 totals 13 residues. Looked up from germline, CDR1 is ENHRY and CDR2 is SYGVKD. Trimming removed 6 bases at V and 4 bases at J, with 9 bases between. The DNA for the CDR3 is TGTGCCATCAGCTTCGCGGCCACCGGGGAGCTGTTTTTT. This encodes CAISFAATGELFF.

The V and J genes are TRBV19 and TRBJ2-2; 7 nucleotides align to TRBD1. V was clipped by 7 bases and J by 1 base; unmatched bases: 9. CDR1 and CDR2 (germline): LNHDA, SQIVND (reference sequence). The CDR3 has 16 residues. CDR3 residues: CASTHRTGWNTGELFF. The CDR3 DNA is TGTGCCAGTACCCATCGGACAGGTTGGAACACCGGGGAGCTGTTTTTT.

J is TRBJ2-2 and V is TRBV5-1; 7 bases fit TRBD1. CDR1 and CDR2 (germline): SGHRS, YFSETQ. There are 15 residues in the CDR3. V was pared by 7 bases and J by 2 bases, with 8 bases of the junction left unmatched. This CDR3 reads CASRGEGANTGELFF. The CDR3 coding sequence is TGCGCCAGCCGAGGAGAGGGGGCCAACACCGGGGAGCTGTTTTTT. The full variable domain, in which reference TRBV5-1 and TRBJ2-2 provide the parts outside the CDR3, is KAGVTQTPRYLIKTRGQQVTLSCSPISGHRSVSWYQQTPGQGLQFLFEYFSETQRNKGNFPGRFSGRQFSNSRSEMNVSTLELGDSALYLCASRGEGANTGELFFGEGSRLTVL.